The 25 T cell receptor beta chains given below trace back to one sample, sequenced in a study of early T cells in non-severe SARS-CoV-2 infection. TCRdb called the 5' RACE reads again in MiXCR, with one record for every CDR3 protein. The sample shows roughly 24,000 distinct CDR3 sequences, 3.5% to 4.5% of them seen only once. What was sequenced was whole blood. The receptors shown here come from an adult who was a healthcare worker with PCR-confirmed SARS-CoV-2 infection or an uninfected control (not recorded which).

This clonotype was observed at least ten times. The chain has TRBV3-1 and TRBJ2-7; the D gene is possibly TRBD1 (6 bases). Germline V gene sequence: CDR1 LGHDT, CDR2 YNNKEL (reference sequence). The CDR3 is 12 amino acids. V dropped 1 base and J dropped 7 bases, with 8 bases sitting between them. CDR3 sequence (DNA): TGTGCCAGCAGCCAAGCCAGGGGTGAGCAGTACTTC. The encoded protein is CASSQARGEQYF.

This clonotype was detected ten times or more. The J gene is TRBJ2-2, the V gene TRBV4-3; 12 bases line up with TRBD2. There are 16 residues in the CDR3. Trimming removed 1 base from V and 5 bases from J; junction bases left unmatched: 2. Germline values: CDR1 LGHNA, CDR2 YSLEER. CDR3 DNA sequence: TGCGCCAGCAGCCAAGTGCTAGCGGGAGGGACCGGGGAGCTGTTTTTT. The encoded protein is CASSQVLAGGTGELFF.

This clonotype occurred many times. This chain links TRBV4-1 with TRBJ2-7; D tentatively fits TRBD1 or TRBD2 (5 bases each). V lost 3 bases and J lost 6, with 12 bases in between. The CDR3 totals 13 residues. Germline CDR1 is MGHRA and CDR2 is YSYEKL. The CDR3, as DNA: TGCGCCAGCAGCCAGGGACGTAGCGCCGAGCAGTACTTC. This gives the protein CASSQGRSAEQYF.

This clonotype was observed many times. V gene TRBV7-9 combines with J gene TRBJ2-7; a weak D match, TRBD1 (6 bases). This CDR3 has 12 residues. With 5 bases removed from V and 8 bases from J, the gap between germline ends came to 13 bases. Germline CDR1 is SEHNR and CDR2 is FQNEAQ (reference sequence). The CDR3 coding sequence is TGTGCCAGCAGCCTGGGGGACAATCAGCAGTACTTC. It specifies CASSLGDNQQYF.

This clonotype was seen a handful of times. The chain carries TRBV24-1 and TRBJ2-5, with unresolved D. This CDR3 comprises 14 residues. CDR1 is KGHDR and CDR2 is SFDVKD in the germline V gene. V was clipped by 0 bases and J by 0 bases, with 4 bases between them. CDR3 nucleotide sequence: TGTGCCACCAGTGATTTGGCGTACCAAGAGACCCAGTACTTC. As protein: CATSDLAYQETQYF.

The sample holds many counts of this clonotype. The chain uses TRBV7-3 and TRBJ2-2; unclear D gene. Germline V lookup: CDR1 SGHTA, CDR2 FQGTGA. The CDR3 length is 13 residues. Trimming pared 11 bases from V and 0 bases from J, leaving 10 bases between. CDR3 amino acids: CASKLTNTGELFF. CDR3 coding DNA: TGTGCCTCGAAGCTTACGAACACCGGGGAGCTGTTTTTT.

In nucleotides, the CDR3 is TGTGCCAGCAGCGTAGGCGGGCAGAATTTCAATGAGCAGTTCTTC. Amino acids: CASSVGGQNFNEQFF. This chain links TRBV9 with TRBJ2-1, with TRBD2 as a possible D gene (5 bases). This CDR3 region has 15 residues. Deletions cut 0 bases from V and 6 bases from J, with 13 bases between. The germline V gene encodes CDR1 SGDLS and CDR2 YYNGEE.

The chain combines TRBV6-1 with TRBJ2-3; D is unclear. V was clipped by 6 bases and J by 4 bases, with 11 bases between them. The CDR3 extends over 13 amino acids. CDR1 and CDR2 from the germline V gene are MNHNS and SASEGT. This CDR3 reads CASRPTPSDTQYF. The CDR3 DNA follows: TGTGCCAGCAGACCCACTCCGTCAGATACGCAGTATTTT.

This clonotype was seen a handful of times. The chain has TRBV6-6 and TRBJ2-1; no clear D. Per germline, CDR1 MNHNY and CDR2 SVGAGI (reference sequence). V was pared by 2 bases and J by 8 bases, with 10 bases between. CDR3 size: 13 residues. The CDR3 here is CASSYEPPDEQFF. The CDR3, as DNA: TGTGCCAGCAGTTACGAGCCCCCCGATGAGCAGTTCTTC.

The chain is built from TRBV13 and TRBJ2-3; 11 nucleotides align to TRBD2. V was clipped by 3 bases and J by 2 bases; unmatched bases: 4. CDR3 size: 16 residues. Germline V CDR1 and CDR2: PRHDT, FYEKMQ (reference sequence). The CDR3 bases are TGTGCCAGCAGCTTCCGGACTAGCGGGTACACAGATACGCAGTATTTT. It yields the protein CASSFRTSGYTDTQYF.

This clonotype came up many times. J is TRBJ2-1 and V is TRBV28, with 8 bases identical to TRBD1. The V and J ends lost 3 bases and 7 bases, in that order; junction bases with no gene match: 8. The CDR3 is 15 residues long. In germline, CDR1 is MDHEN, CDR2 SYDVKM. The CDR3 coding sequence is TGTGCCAGCAGTTTTTGGCAGGGGGCGAGTAATGAGCAGTTCTTC. This sequence encodes CASSFWQGASNEQFF.

There are many counts of this clonotype. The rearrangement links TRBV29-1 to TRBJ1-1; D gene ambiguous. This CDR3 has 13 residues. Trimming cost V 6 bases and J 3 bases, with 14 bases left between them. Germline V CDR1 and CDR2: SQVTM, ANQGSEA. The CDR3 spells CSVKQWADTEAFF. The CDR3 bases are TGCAGCGTGAAACAGTGGGCCGACACTGAAGCTTTCTTT.

This clonotype has more than one count but fewer than ten. In nucleotides, the CDR3 is TGCGCCAGCAGCCAAGATCTGGGAGCACCCACCAGCAATCAGCCCCAGCATTTT. Translating it yields CASSQDLGAPTSNQPQHF. The J gene is TRBJ1-5, the V gene TRBV4-3; no clear D gene. This CDR3 spans 18 amino acids. Trimming stripped 0 bases from V and 1 base from J, with 16 bases between. CDR1 LGHNA and CDR2 YSLEER come from the germline V gene.

This sequence joins TRBV18 and TRBJ2-7; maybe TRBD1 (5 bases). Germline V CDR1 and CDR2: KGHSH, LQKENI. The CDR3 totals 14 residues. Trimming cost V 1 base and J 3 bases, with 10 bases left between them. The DNA of the CDR3 is TGTGCCAGCTCACCACTCGGACACTACTACGAGCAGTACTTC. Translated, it gives CASSPLGHYYEQYF.

Ten or more counts support this clonotype. This chain links TRBV24-1 with TRBJ2-3; 8 bases are a match to TRBD2. J was trimmed by 5 bases and V by 3 bases; bases with no gene match: 12. Germline V CDR1 and CDR2: KGHDR, SFDVKD. This CDR3 spans 17 amino acids. Written as DNA, the CDR3 is TGTGCCACCAGTGATCCTGGGGGTCGGGAGGGGGAAGATACGCAGTATTTT. Translated, it gives CATSDPGGREGEDTQYF.

This clonotype was seen ten or more times. The V gene is TRBV9, the J gene TRBJ2-3; a possible D gene is TRBD2 (7 bases). This CDR3 contains 17 residues. Germline CDR1 reads SGDLS; CDR2 reads YYNGEE. V gave up 0 bases and J gave up 1 base, with 15 bases separating them. The CDR3 spells CASSVATGGQRTDTQYF. As DNA, the CDR3 is TGTGCCAGCAGCGTAGCTACGGGGGGACAACGCACAGATACGCAGTATTTT.

In its sample, this clonotype was seen many times. The chain couples TRBV2 to TRBJ1-2, with no clear D. CDR1 and CDR2 (germline): SNHLY, FYNNEI. The V and J ends lost 6 bases and 8 bases respectively, with 16 bases between them. The CDR3 has 13 amino acids. Here the CDR3 DNA reads TGTGCCAGCAGACTCGACACGGCGGGAGGCTACACCTTC. It translates to CASRLDTAGGYTF.

This clonotype occurred many times. This chain joins TRBV6-1 and TRBJ2-2; 10 nucleotides agree with TRBD1. The CDR3 length is 17 residues. After removal of 8 bases from V and 4 bases from J, the junction contained 13 bases not matched to a gene. Germline CDR1 MNHNS, CDR2 SASEGT. The CDR3 nucleotides read TGTGCCAGCTGTCAGGGGACAGGGGTTGGAGGCACCGGGGAGCTGTTTTTT. Its protein is CASCQGTGVGGTGELFF.

This clonotype has at least ten counts. The chain joins TRBV10-3 to TRBJ2-7; 9 bases agree with TRBD1. Trimming cost V 4 bases and J 2 bases; bases outside gene matches: 3. This CDR3 spans 14 amino acids. Germline V CDR1 and CDR2: ENHRY, SYGVKD. Written as DNA, the CDR3 is TGTGCCATCAGTGGGGGGACAGGGCCCTACGAGCAGTACTTC. This encodes CAISGGTGPYEQYF.

This clonotype was seen repeatedly, ten times or more. V and J are TRBV29-1 and TRBJ1-1; unclear D gene. This CDR3 spans 14 amino acids. CDR1 and CDR2 from the germline V gene are SQVTM and ANQGSEA. The V end lost 2 bases, the J end lost 5 bases, and 15 bases lay between the germline ends. CDR3 protein: CSVELRVKKTEAFF. The CDR3 DNA is TGCAGCGTTGAATTACGGGTGAAAAAAACTGAAGCTTTCTTT.

In this sample, this clonotype turned up many times. The J gene is TRBJ1-5, the V gene TRBV5-1; 12 bases fit TRBD1. The V and J ends lost 4 bases and 4 bases, in that order; junction bases with no gene match: 21. Germline assignment: CDR1 SGHRS and CDR2 YFSETQ. This CDR3 spans 21 amino acids. CDR3 sequence (DNA): TGCGCCAGCAGCCCCGGGACAGGGGGCTCAGAATTTTCAATTAGGAATCAGCCCCAGCATTTT. Residues: CASSPGTGGSEFSIRNQPQHF.

This clonotype has ten or more counts. The chain has TRBV6-4 and TRBJ2-2; D is uncertain. V dropped 6 bases and J dropped 0 bases, with 5 bases sitting between them. The CDR3 consists of 13 residues. Germline V CDR1 and CDR2: MRHNA, SNTAGT. The CDR3 sequence: CASRAPNTGELFF. The CDR3 region has the DNA TGTGCCAGCAGGGCACCGAACACCGGGGAGCTGTTTTTT.

This clonotype was seen many times. The chain employs TRBV11-3 and TRBJ2-7, with D possibly being TRBD1 (5 bases). The ends were cut back, 5 bases at V and 3 bases at J, with 17 bases in the middle. Germline V gene sequence: CDR1 SGHNT, CDR2 YENEEA. This CDR3 contains 15 residues. For the CDR3, the DNA is TGTGCCAGCAGCGCAGGCAGGGCTCCCCGCTACGAGCAGTACTTC. Amino acids: CASSAGRAPRYEQYF.

This clonotype turned up a few times. J is TRBJ2-1 and V is TRBV7-8; 11 bases are shared with TRBD2. The J segment lost 4 bases and the V segment lost 4 bases, leaving 9 bases of the junction unmatched. Per germline, CDR1 SGHVS and CDR2 FQNEAQ. This CDR3 is 17 amino acids long. CDR3 in DNA: TGTGCCAGCAGCTCCCATCTGTCTAGCGGGGGGTACAATGAGCAGTTCTTC. This translates into CASSSHLSSGGYNEQFF. The full variable domain, in which reference TRBV7-8 and TRBJ2-1 provide the parts outside the CDR3, is GAGVSQSPRYKVAKRGQDVALRCDPISGHVSLFWYQQALGQGPEFLTYFQNEAQLDKSGLPSDRFFAERPEGSVSTLKIQRTQQEDSAVYLCASSSHLSSGGYNEQFFGPGTRLTVL.

This clonotype occurred many times. The rearrangement uses TRBV24-1 and TRBJ2-5, with 7 positions matching TRBD1. The CDR3 loop spans 14 amino acids. CDR1 is KGHDR, CDR2 SFDVKD, per germline. V lost 3 bases, J lost 4 bases, and 4 bases stayed unmatched. The chain's CDR3 is CATSDDGQAETQYF. Here the CDR3 DNA reads TGTGCCACCAGTGATGATGGACAGGCAGAGACCCAGTACTTC.